The 26 T cell receptor beta chains reported below all come from one sample, sequenced in a study of T-cell memory formation after mild COVID-19. MiXCR, applied by TCRdb to the 5' RACE reads, yields one record per CDR3 protein. The table has under 450,000 distinct CDR3 sequences, roughly 19% seen once. The specimen sequenced was PBMCs or a T cell subset sorted from them (not recorded which). Receptors were obtained from a young man who had mild COVID-19 (a few samples of this study predate the infection). Cell type and time point are not known.

This clonotype occurred a few times. The chain is built from TRBV20-1 and TRBJ1-2, with TRBD1 as a possible D gene (6 bases). Germline loops: CDR1 DFQATT, CDR2 SNEGSKA (reference sequence). The germline V and J ends were trimmed by 5 bases and 2 bases, with 18 bases remaining between them. CDR3 length: 15 amino acids. The CDR3: CSAPAPGAGNYGYTF. DNA of the CDR3: TGCAGTGCTCCGGCCCCAGGGGCGGGGAACTATGGCTACACCTTC.

The V gene is TRBV5-1, the J gene TRBJ2-7; D possibly uses TRBD1 or TRBD2 (6 bases each). Trimming shortened V by 1 base and J by 2 bases, and 10 bases separated the two germline ends. The CDR3 extends over 14 amino acids. CDR1 is SGHRS and CDR2 is YFSETQ in the germline V gene. This CDR3 is CASSLRGAAYEQYF. In DNA, the CDR3 is TGCGCCAGCAGCTTGAGGGGGGCGGCCTACGAGCAGTACTTC. The entire variable domain, with the rest obtained from reference TRBV5-1 and TRBJ2-7, is as follows: KAGVTQTPRYLIKTRGQQVTLSCSPISGHRSVSWYQQTPGQGLQFLFEYFSETQRNKGNFPGRFSGRQFSNSRSEMNVSTLELGDSALYLCASSLRGAAYEQYFGPGTRLTVT.

The chain is built from TRBV12-5 and TRBJ2-1; TRBD2 might be the D (6 bases). CDR3 length equals 12 residues. Between the trimmed V and J ends, which lost 7 bases and 8 bases, there was a span of 12 bases. Germline V gives CDR1 LGHNT, CDR2 FRNRAP. The CDR3 DNA reads as TGTGCTAGTGCCCTGACGGGAGATGAGCAGTTCTTC. Its translation: CASALTGDEQFF.

This rearrangement joins TRBV12-3 or TRBV12-4 to TRBJ2-7; no clear D. CDR3 size: 13 residues. With 6 bases removed from V and 3 bases from J, the gap between germline ends came to 12 bases. Written as DNA, the CDR3 is TGTGCCAGCAGCCTCGGAGAGAGCTACGAGCAGTACTTC. Translating gives CASSLGESYEQYF.

The chain recombines TRBV10-3 with TRBJ2-3; 11 positions agree with TRBD2. V trimming: 6 bases; J trimming: 3 bases; junction bases outside the gene matches: 5. The CDR3 extends over 15 amino acids. Germline CDR1 ENHRY, CDR2 SYGVKD. CDR3 coding DNA: TGTGCCATCAGGGTTAGCGGGGGGGATACAGATACGCAGTATTTT. Its translation: CAIRVSGGDTDTQYF.

The genes are TRBV13 and TRBJ1-2, with D possibly being TRBD1 (5 bases). Germline loops: CDR1 PRHDT, CDR2 FYEKMQ (reference sequence). V was shortened by 1 base and J by 4 bases, with 16 bases between the two germline ends. The CDR3 spans 16 residues. The CDR3 spells CASSLDVEGSPYGYTF. For the CDR3, the DNA is TGTGCCAGCAGCTTAGATGTTGAGGGGTCCCCCTATGGCTACACCTTC.

This chain uses TRBV12-3 or TRBV12-4 with TRBJ1-1, with 10 bases matching TRBD1. This CDR3 contains 15 residues. The V segment lost 6 bases and the J segment 6 bases; nucleotides outside the gene matches: 10. The CDR3 bases are TGTGCCAGCAGGTCTGGCGGGACAGGGGTGGCTGAAGCTTTCTTT. This gives the protein CASRSGGTGVAEAFF.

This clonotype turned up a few times. The V gene is TRBV5-1, the J gene TRBJ1-4; a weak D match, TRBD1 (6 bases). The V end lost 3 bases, the J end lost 3 bases, and 18 bases lay between the germline ends. CDR1 is SGHRS, CDR2 YFSETQ, per germline. CDR3 length: 17 residues. For the CDR3, the DNA is TGCGCCAGCAGCTCCGGACAGAGAATCCGTTCTAATGAAAAACTGTTTTTT. Its protein product is CASSSGQRIRSNEKLFF.

This chain links TRBV10-2 with TRBJ2-7; D not certain. Germline loops: CDR1 WSHSY, CDR2 SAAADI. Trimming stripped 3 bases from V and 6 bases from J, with 15 bases between. This CDR3 contains 14 residues. The CDR3 DNA is TGCGCCAGCAGTGACACCACCGTAGGCGCCGAGCAGTACTTC. This sequence encodes CASSDTTVGAEQYF.

The rearrangement joins TRBV5-1 to TRBJ2-1; the D gene is possibly TRBD2 (5 bases). Germline CDR1 reads SGHRS; CDR2 reads YFSETQ. The ends were cut back, 0 bases at V and 0 bases at J, with 10 bases in the middle. The CDR3 loop spans 16 amino acids. The CDR3 region has the DNA TGCGCCAGCAGCTTGGTTTCGGGGTCCTCCTACAATGAGCAGTTCTTC. Residues: CASSLVSGSSYNEQFF. Based on the CDR3 plus reference TRBV5-1 and TRBJ2-1, the full variable domain is KAGVTQTPRYLIKTRGQQVTLSCSPISGHRSVSWYQQTPGQGLQFLFEYFSETQRNKGNFPGRFSGRQFSNSRSEMNVSTLELGDSALYLCASSLVSGSSYNEQFFGPGTRLTVL.

V usage is TRBV7-8 and J usage is TRBJ2-3, with 11 bases that match TRBD2. The ends lost 3 bases at V and 6 bases at J; junction bases unmatched: 2. CDR3 size: 14 residues. The germline gives CDR1 SGHVS, CDR2 FQNEAQ. The CDR3 DNA sequence: TGTGCCAGCAGCTTTACTAGCGGGGGTGATACGCAGTATTTT. Translation: CASSFTSGGDTQYF.

A remark on this clonotype: The germline gene is not matched at one end of the junction; a read error may be the cause. The J gene is TRBJ2-4, the V gene TRBV11-2; 7 positions match TRBD1. Germline CDR1 and CDR2: SGHAT and FQNNGV. This CDR3 has 13 amino acids. DNA for the CDR3: TGTGCCAGCAGCAAACAAGGGACAGCGGATCAGCACTTC. Protein sequence: CASSKQGTADQHF.

There are a few counts of this clonotype. This rearrangement joins TRBV6-7 to TRBJ2-5; maybe TRBD1 (6 bases). TRBV6-7 is treated as an ORF (open reading frame) with a function not yet certain. This CDR3 is 12 amino acids long. Trimming took off 9 bases at V and 5 bases at J, with 13 bases between the two ends. DNA for the CDR3: TGTGCCAGGAGGACAGCCAGGGAGACCCAGTACTTC. It translates to CARRTARETQYF.

This clonotype has a handful of counts. The chain joins TRBV9 to TRBJ2-3, with D uncertain. Germline lookup yields CDR1 SGDLS and CDR2 YYNGEE. There are 15 residues in the CDR3. The V and J ends lost 1 base and 0 bases respectively, with 9 bases between them. The CDR3: CASSVTAPSTDTQYF. DNA for the CDR3: TGTGCCAGCAGCGTAACAGCGCCCAGCACAGATACGCAGTATTTT.

The V gene is TRBV5-1, the J gene TRBJ2-1; 14 bases map to TRBD2. Germline CDR1 is SGHRS and CDR2 is YFSETQ. This CDR3 comprises 16 residues. The V gene end was trimmed by 5 bases and the J gene end by 6 bases; junction bases not matched to a gene: 7. The CDR3 DNA follows: TGCGCCAGCAGAAGACTAGCGGGGGGGCTGGGCAATGAGCAGTTCTTC. It is translated as CASRRLAGGLGNEQFF.

This clonotype was seen a few times. The genes are TRBV4-1 and TRBJ2-7, with a tentative D call TRBD2 (5 bases). The V end was cut by 4 bases, the J end by 0 bases, with 10 bases between. Germline lookup yields CDR1 MGHRA and CDR2 YSYEKL. The CDR3 loop spans 14 amino acids. The CDR3 DNA is TGCGCCAGCAGCCGGACTCCAAGCTCCTACGAGCAGTACTTC. This codes for CASSRTPSSYEQYF.

This clonotype was observed a few times. An end of the junction does not agree with germline; a read error may underlie this. V and J are TRBV5-1 and TRBJ1-1; maybe TRBD1 (6 bases). The CDR3 spans 14 residues. Germline V lookup: CDR1 SGHRS, CDR2 YFSETQ. DNA for the CDR3: TGCGCCAGCAGCTTGATGGTGGGGGCCGTACTCAGAATCTTT. Translating it yields CASSLMVGAVLRIF.

This chain joins TRBV7-2 and TRBJ1-1, with 7 bases identical to TRBD1. The CDR3 extends over 14 amino acids. Per the germline V gene, CDR1 is SGHTA and CDR2 is FQGNSA. V lost 6 bases and J lost 3; bases outside the gene matches: 7. CDR3 region: CASSSDRVHTEAFF. In DNA, the CDR3 is TGTGCCAGCAGTAGCGACAGGGTTCACACTGAAGCTTTCTTT.

A few counts support this clonotype. V gene TRBV11-3 combines with J gene TRBJ1-2, with 9 bases identical to TRBD1. Per the germline V gene, CDR1 is SGHNT and CDR2 is YENEEA. After removal of 8 bases from V and 4 bases from J, the junction contained 5 bases not matched to a gene. This CDR3 is 13 amino acids long. The chain's CDR3 is CASSDRGGYGYTF. CDR3 nucleotide sequence: TGTGCCAGCTCGGACAGGGGAGGCTATGGCTACACCTTC. Looking up the rest from reference TRBV11-3 and TRBJ1-2 gives the full variable domain: EAGVVQSPRYKIIEKKQPVAFWCNPISGHNTLYWYLQNLGQGPELLIRYENEEAVDDSQLPKDRFSAERLKGVDSTLKIQPAELGDSAVYLCASSDRGGYGYTFGSGTRLTVV.

V and J are TRBV11-2 and TRBJ1-3, with TRBD1 as a possible D gene (6 bases). This CDR3 has 17 amino acids. Trimming removed 6 bases at V and 4 bases at J, with 22 bases between. Germline CDR1 SGHAT, CDR2 FQNNGV. This chain's CDR3 is CASRPIPTGNKGNTIYF. The DNA of the CDR3 is TGTGCCAGCAGACCTATCCCCACAGGGAATAAGGGAAACACCATATATTTT.

The chain carries TRBV4-2 and TRBJ1-2; D is ambiguous. CDR1 and CDR2 (germline): LGHNA, YNFKEQ. CDR3 length: 14 residues. V lost 1 base, J lost 8 bases, and 14 bases lay in between. CDR3 DNA sequence: TGTGCCAGCAGCCAAGGAGGAGCCTCGGGGGGCTACACCTTC. Translating gives CASSQGGASGGYTF.

A note on this clonotype: This sequence may be a read error, since a much larger clone differs from it by one base. The chain recombines TRBV5-5 with TRBJ1-1, with 10 bases identical to TRBD1. The CDR3 has 15 residues. Germline CDR1 SGHKS, CDR2 YYEKEE (reference sequence). The trim removed 5 bases at V and 4 bases at J, leaving 8 bases unmatched. The CDR3 here is CASSRQGARSTEAFF. DNA of the CDR3: TGTGCCAGCAGTCGACAGGGGGCACGTAGCACTGAAGCTTTCTTT.

This clonotype was seen a handful of times. This chain links TRBV7-2 with TRBJ1-2; D call uncertain. Trimming took off 1 base at V and 5 bases at J, with 8 bases between the two ends. Germline V lookup: CDR1 SGHTA, CDR2 FQGNSA. The CDR3 is 13 residues long. CDR3 sequence (DNA): TGTGCCAGCAGCTTAGGAAGGCAGTATGGCTACACCTTC. Its translation is CASSLGRQYGYTF.

In this sample, this clonotype turned up a few times. The chain couples TRBV7-2 to TRBJ1-5; 7 nucleotides line up with TRBD1. From germline, CDR1 is SGHTA and CDR2 FQGNSA. The junction had 7 bases not matched to a gene; V was cut back by 4 bases and J by 1 base. The CDR3 is made up of 16 amino acids. The CDR3 region is CASSSGGGTSNQPQHF. The CDR3 DNA follows: TGTGCCAGCAGCTCCGGAGGGGGCACGAGCAATCAGCCCCAGCATTTT.

The chain joins TRBV6-1 to TRBJ2-1, with 10 bases matching TRBD2. Germline V gene sequence: CDR1 MNHNS, CDR2 SASEGT. This CDR3 has 13 amino acids. V trimming: 3 bases; J trimming: 13 bases; junction bases outside the gene matches: 6. The CDR3 here is CASSEGLAGVQFF. The CDR3 DNA reads as TGTGCCAGCAGTGAGGGCCTAGCGGGGGTTCAGTTCTTC.

In its sample, this clonotype was seen a few times. The genes are TRBV6-5 and TRBJ1-2; maybe TRBD1 (5 bases). Germline V gives CDR1 MNHEY, CDR2 SVGAGI. V was cut by 1 base and J by 10 bases, with 10 bases left in between. The length of the CDR3 is 12 residues. The CDR3 bases are TGTGCCAGCAGTTACTGGGGACGCTACTACACCTTC. Translation gives CASSYWGRYYTF.